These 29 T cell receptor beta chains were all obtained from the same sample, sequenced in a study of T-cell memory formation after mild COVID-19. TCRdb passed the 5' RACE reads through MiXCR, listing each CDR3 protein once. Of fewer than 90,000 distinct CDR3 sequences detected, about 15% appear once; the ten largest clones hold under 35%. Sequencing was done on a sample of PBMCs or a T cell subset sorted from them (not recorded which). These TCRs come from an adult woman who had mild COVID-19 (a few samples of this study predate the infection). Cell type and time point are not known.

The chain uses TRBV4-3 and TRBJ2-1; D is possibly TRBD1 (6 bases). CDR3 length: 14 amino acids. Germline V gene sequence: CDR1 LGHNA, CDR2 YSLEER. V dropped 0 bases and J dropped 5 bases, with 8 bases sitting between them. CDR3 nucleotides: TGCGCCAGCAGCCAAGACAGGGGCCACAATGAGCAGTTCTTC. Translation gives CASSQDRGHNEQFF.

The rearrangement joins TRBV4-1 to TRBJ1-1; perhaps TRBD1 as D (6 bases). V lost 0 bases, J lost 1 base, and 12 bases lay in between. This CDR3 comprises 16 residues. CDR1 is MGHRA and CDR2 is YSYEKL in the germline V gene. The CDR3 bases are TGCGCCAGCAGCCAAGACCCAGGGGCGAGGAACACTGAAGCTTTCTTT. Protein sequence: CASSQDPGARNTEAFF.

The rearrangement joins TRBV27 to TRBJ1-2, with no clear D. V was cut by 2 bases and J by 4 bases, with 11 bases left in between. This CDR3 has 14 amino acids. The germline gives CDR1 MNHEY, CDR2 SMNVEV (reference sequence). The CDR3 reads CASSLNGLGYGYTF. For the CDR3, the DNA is TGTGCCAGCAGTTTAAACGGTCTTGGCTATGGCTACACCTTC.

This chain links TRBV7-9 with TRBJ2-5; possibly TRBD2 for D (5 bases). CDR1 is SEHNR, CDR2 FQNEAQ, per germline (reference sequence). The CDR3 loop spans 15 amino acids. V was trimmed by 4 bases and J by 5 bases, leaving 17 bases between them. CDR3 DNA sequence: TGTGCCAGCAGCTCCCTAGCTGGATTCCGGGAGACCCAGTACTTC. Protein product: CASSSLAGFRETQYF.

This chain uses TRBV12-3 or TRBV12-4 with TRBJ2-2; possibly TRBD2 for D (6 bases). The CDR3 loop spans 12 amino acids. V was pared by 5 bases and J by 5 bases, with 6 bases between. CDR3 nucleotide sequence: TGTGCCAGCAGTGGGGGGACCGGGGAGCTGTTTTTT. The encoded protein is CASSGGTGELFF.

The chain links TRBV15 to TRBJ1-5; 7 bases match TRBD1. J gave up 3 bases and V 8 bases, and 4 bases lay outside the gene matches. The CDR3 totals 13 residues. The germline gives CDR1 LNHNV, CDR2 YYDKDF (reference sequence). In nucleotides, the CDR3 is TGTGCCACCGAGGACAGGTACAATCAGCCCCAGCATTTT. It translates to CATEDRYNQPQHF.

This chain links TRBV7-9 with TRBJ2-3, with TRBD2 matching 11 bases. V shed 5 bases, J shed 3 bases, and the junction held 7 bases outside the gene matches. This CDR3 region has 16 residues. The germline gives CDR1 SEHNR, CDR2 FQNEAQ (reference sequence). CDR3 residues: CASSPAGLAATDTQYF. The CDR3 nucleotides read TGTGCCAGCAGCCCAGCGGGACTAGCGGCGACAGATACGCAGTATTTT. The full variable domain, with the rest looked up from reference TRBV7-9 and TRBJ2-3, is DTGVSQNPRHKITKRGQNVTFRCDPISEHNRLYWYRQTLGQGPEFLTYFQNEAQLEKSRLLSDRFSAERPKGSFSTLEIQRTEQGDSAMYLCASSPAGLAATDTQYFGPGTRLTVL.

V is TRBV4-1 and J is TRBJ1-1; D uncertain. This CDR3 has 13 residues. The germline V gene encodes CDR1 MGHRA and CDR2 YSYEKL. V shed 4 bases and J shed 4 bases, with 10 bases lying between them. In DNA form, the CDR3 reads TGCGCCAGCAGCCGCGGAGGTAGCACTGAAGCTTTCTTT. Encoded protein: CASSRGGSTEAFF.

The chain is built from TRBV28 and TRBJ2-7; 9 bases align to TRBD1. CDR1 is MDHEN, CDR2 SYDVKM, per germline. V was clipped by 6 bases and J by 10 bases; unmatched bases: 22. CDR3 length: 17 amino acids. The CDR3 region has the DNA TGTGCCAGCAGCACCAACCCCTCTGCACCCGGGACAGGGTTTCAGTACTTC. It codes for CASSTNPSAPGTGFQYF.

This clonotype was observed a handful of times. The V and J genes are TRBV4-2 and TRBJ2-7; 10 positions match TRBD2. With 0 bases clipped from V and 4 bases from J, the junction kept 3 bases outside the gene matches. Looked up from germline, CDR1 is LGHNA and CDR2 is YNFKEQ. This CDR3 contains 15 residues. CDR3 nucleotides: TGTGCCAGCAGCCAAGAGCCTAGCGGGAGTTACGAGCAGTACTTC. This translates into CASSQEPSGSYEQYF.

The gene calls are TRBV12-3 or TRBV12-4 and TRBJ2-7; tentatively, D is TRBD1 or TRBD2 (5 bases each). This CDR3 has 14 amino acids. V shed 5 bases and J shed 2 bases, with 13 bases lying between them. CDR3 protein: CASSPPGRPYEQYF. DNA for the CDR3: TGTGCCAGCAGTCCCCCGGGACGCCCCTACGAGCAGTACTTC.

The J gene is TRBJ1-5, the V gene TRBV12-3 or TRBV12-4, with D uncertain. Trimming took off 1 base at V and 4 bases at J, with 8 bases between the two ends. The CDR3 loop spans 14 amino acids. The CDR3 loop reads CASSLEPTNQPQHF. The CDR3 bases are TGTGCCAGCAGTTTAGAGCCTACTAATCAGCCCCAGCATTTT.

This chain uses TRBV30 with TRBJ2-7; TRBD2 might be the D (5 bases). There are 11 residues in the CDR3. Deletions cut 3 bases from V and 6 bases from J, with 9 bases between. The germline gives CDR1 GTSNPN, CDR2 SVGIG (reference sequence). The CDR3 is CAWRDLSEQYF. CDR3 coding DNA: TGTGCCTGGAGGGACTTATCCGAGCAGTACTTC.

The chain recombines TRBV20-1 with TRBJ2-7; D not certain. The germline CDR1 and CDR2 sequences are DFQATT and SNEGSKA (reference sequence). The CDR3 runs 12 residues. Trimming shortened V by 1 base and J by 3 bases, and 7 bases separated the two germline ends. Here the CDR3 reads CSARVTGYEQYF. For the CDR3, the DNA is TGCAGTGCTAGAGTGACTGGCTACGAGCAGTACTTC.

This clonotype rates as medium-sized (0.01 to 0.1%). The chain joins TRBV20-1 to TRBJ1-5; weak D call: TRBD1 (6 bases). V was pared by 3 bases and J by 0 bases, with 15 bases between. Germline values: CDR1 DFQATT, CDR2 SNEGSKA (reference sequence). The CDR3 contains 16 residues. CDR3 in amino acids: CSARSRGVYSNQPQHF. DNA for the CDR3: TGCAGTGCTAGGTCCAGGGGAGTTTATAGCAATCAGCCCCAGCATTTT.

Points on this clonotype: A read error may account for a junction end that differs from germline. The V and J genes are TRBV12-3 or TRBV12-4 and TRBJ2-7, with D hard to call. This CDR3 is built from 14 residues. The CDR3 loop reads CASSPGALTYVQYF. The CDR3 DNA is TGTGCCAGCAGCCCCGGAGCCTTGACCTACGTGCAGTACTTC.

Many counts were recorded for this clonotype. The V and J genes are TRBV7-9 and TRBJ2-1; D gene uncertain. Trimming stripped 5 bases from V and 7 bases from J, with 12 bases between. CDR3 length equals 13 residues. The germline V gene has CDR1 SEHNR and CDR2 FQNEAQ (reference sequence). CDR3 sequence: CASSLSDANEQFF. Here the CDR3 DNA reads TGTGCCAGCAGCCTTTCGGACGCAAATGAGCAGTTCTTC. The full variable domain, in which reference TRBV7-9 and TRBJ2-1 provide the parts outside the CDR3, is DTGVSQNPRHKITKRGQNVTFRCDPISEHNRLYWYRQTLGQGPEFLTYFQNEAQLEKSRLLSDRFSAERPKGSFSTLEIQRTEQGDSAMYLCASSLSDANEQFFGPGTRLTVL.

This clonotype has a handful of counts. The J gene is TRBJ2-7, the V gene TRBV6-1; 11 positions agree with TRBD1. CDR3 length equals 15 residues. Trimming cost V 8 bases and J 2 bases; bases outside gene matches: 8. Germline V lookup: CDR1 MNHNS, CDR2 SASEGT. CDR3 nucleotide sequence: TGTGCCAGCCCGCAGGACAGGGGGCATCCCTACGAGCAGTACTTC. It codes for CASPQDRGHPYEQYF.

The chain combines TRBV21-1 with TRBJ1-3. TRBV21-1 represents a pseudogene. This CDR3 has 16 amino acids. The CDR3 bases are TGTGCCAGCAGCAAAGAGGAGGGGAGCTCTGGAAACACCATATATTTT. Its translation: CASSKEEGSSGNTIYF.

CDR3 nucleotides: TGCGCCAGCAGCCACATCGGACGTGACACTGAAGCTTTCTTT. This sequence encodes CASSHIGRDTEAFF. J is TRBJ1-1 and V is TRBV4-1; no firm D call. Trimming took 3 bases from V and 3 from J, leaving 11 bases between them. The CDR3 covers 14 residues. Germline V gene data show CDR1 as MGHRA and CDR2 as YSYEKL.

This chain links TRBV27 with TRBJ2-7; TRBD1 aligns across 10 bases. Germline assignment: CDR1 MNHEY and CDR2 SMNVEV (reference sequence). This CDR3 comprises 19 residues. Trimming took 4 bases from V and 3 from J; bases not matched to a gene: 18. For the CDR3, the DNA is TGTGCCAGCAGTTCCGGCGGCGAACCCGGGACAGGGGAATTCTACGAGCAGTACTTC. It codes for CASSSGGEPGTGEFYEQYF.

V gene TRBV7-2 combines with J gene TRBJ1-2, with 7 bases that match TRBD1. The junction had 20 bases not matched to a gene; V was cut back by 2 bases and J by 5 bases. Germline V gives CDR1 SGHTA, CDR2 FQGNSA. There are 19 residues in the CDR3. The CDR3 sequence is CASSLKADREVYNGYGYTF. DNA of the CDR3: TGTGCCAGCAGCTTAAAGGCCGACAGGGAGGTTTATAATGGTTATGGCTACACCTTC.

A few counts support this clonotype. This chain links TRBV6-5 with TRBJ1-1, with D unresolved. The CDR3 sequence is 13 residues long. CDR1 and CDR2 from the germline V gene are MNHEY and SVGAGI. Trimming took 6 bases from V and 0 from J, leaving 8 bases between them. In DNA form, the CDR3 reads TGTGCCAGCAGAGAGGTTCTGAACACTGAAGCTTTCTTT. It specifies CASREVLNTEAFF.

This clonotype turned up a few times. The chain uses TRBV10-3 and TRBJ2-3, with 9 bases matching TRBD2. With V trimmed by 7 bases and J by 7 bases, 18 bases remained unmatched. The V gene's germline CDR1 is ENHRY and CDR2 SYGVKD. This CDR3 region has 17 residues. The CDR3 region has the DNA TGTGCCATCAACTCGGTCCCTAGCGGGGAAGATAGGTATACGCAGTATTTT. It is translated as CAINSVPSGEDRYTQYF.

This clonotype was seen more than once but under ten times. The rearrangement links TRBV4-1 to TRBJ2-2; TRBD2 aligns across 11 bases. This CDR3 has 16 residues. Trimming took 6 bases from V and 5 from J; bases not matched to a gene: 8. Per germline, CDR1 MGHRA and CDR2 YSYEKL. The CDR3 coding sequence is TGCGCCAGCAGTCAGACTAGCGGGGCGGAGACCGGGGAGCTGTTTTTT. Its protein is CASSQTSGAETGELFF.

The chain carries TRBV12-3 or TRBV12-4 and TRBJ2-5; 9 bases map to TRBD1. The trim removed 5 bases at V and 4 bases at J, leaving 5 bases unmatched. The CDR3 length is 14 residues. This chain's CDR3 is CASSHTGGSETQYF. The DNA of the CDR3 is TGTGCCAGCAGTCACACAGGGGGCTCAGAGACCCAGTACTTC.

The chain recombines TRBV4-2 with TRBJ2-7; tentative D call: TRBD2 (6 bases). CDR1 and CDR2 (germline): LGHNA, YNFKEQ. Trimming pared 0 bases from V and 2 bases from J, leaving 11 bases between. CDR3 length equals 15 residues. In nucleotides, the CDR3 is TGTGCCAGCAGCCAAGATAGCGGCGGGACCTACGAGCAGTACTTC. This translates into CASSQDSGGTYEQYF.

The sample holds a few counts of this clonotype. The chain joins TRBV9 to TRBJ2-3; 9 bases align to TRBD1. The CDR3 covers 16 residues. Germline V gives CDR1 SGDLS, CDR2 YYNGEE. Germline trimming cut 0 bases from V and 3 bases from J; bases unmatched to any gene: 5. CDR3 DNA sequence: TGTGCCAGCAGCGTAGGAACACAGGGGGCAACAGATACGCAGTATTTT. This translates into CASSVGTQGATDTQYF.

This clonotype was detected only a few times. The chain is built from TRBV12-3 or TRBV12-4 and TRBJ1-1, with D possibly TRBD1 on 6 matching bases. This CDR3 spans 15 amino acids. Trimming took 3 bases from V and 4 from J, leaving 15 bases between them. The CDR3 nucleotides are TGTGCCAGCAGTTTCCGCAGGGGTAAGAGCACTGAAGCTTTCTTT. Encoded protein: CASSFRRGKSTEAFF.